This T cell receptor beta chain was sequenced for a study of T cells in Graves' hyperthyroidism and ophthalmopathy. Notes on the study in general: Ophthalmopathy prediction by the model preceded onset by a median 6.5 months.

The CDR3 contains 12 residues. Germline values: CDR1 SGDLS, CDR2 YYNGEE. V lost 0 bases and J 5 bases, leaving 5 bases between the germline ends. This clonotype has ten or more counts. Its antigen is currently unknown. Ophthalmopathy patients all had a Clinical Activity Score of at least 3, a NOSPECS grade of at least 4 and disease under 3 months old. PBMCs were obtained from about 10 ml fresh peripheral blood. TCR beta CDR3 region amplification was performed from RNA transcripts. Using the HTBI primer set, a first-round RT-PCR was run on the TCR CDR3. TCRdb processed the multiplex PCR reads anew with MiXCR; each CDR3 protein has one entry. This sample has about 600,000 distinct CDR3 sequences, with 13% to 15% found just once.

This clonotype was obtained from a woman in her late teens or twenties with Graves' ophthalmopathy. Sequenced material: blood. This chain connects TRBV9 to TRBJ2-5; TRBD2 might be the D (5 bases). CDR3 nucleotides: TGTGCCAGCAGCGTAGGCGGGGAGACCCAGTACTTC. It translates to CASSVGGETQYF.